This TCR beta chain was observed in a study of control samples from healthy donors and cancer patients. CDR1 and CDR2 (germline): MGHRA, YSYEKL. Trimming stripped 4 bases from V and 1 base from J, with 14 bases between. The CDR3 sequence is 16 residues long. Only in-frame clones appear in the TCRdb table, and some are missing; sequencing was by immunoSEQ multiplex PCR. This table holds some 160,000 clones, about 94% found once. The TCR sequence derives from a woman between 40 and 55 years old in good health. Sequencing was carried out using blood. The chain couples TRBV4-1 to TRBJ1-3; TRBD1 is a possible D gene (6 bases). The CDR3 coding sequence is TGCGCCAGCAGCCCCCAGCCCGGGACATCTGGAAACACCATATATTTT. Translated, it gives CASSPQPGTSGNTIYF.